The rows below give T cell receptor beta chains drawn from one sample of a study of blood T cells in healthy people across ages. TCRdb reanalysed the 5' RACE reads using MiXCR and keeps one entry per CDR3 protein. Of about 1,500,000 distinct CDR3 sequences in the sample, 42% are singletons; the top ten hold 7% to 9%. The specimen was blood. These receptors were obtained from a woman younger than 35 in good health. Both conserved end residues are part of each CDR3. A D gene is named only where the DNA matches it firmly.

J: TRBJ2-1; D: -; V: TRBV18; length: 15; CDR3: CASSLAHSSYNEQFF
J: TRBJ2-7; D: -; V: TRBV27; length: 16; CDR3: CASSLSGGHQSYEQYF
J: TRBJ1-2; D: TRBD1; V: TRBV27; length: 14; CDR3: CASSSLGGQYGYTF
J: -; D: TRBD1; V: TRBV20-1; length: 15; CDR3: CSARRTGRNLYEQYF
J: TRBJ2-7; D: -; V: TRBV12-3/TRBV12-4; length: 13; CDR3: CASSCGNTYEQYF
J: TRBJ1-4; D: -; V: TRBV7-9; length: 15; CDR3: CASSDSGRDNEKLFF
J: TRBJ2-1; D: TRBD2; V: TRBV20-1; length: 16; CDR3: CSAAGGLAGVSREQFF
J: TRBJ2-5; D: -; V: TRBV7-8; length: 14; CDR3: CASTIGVNYNEQYF
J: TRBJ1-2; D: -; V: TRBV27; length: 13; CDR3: CASSLSAGAGYTF
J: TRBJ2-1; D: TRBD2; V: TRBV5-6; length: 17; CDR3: CASSLAIGGSSYNEQFF
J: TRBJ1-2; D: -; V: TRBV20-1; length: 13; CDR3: CSARDGWGGGYTF
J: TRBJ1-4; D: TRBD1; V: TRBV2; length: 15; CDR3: CASSVKGAHSEKLFF
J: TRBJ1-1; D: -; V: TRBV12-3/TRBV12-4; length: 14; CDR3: CASSFPGANTEAFF
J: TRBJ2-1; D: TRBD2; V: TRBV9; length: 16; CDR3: CASTTPGTSGNNEQFF
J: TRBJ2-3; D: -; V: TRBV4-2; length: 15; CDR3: CASSQEARGTDTQYF
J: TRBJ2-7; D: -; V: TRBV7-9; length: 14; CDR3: CASSAKVQAYEQYF
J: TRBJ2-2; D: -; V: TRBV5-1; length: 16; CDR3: CASSLGTTGNTGELFF
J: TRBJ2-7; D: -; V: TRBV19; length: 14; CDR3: CASSIGGRDYEQYF
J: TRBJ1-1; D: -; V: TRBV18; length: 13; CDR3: CASSPNRNTEAFF
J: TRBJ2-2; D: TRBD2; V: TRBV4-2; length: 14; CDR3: CARTRGRGNGELFF
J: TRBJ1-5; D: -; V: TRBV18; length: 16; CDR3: CASSPQTVSGNQPQHF
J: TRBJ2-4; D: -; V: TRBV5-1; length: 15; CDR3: CASSLAPGSQNIQYF
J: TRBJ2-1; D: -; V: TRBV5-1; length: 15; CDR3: CASSQQRGPYNEQFF
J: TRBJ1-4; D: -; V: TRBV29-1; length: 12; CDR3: CSVTGQYEKLFF
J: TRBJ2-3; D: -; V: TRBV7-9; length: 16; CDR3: CASSLVLGASTDTQYF
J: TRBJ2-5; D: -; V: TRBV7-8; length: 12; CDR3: CASSRIEETQYF
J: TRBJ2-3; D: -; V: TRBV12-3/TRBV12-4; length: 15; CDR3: CASSNPGAVPDTQYF
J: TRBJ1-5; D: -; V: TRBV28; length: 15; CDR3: CASTRTALSNQPQHF
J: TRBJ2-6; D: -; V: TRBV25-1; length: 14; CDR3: CASSDPSGANVLTF
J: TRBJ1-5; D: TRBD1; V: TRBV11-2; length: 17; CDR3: CASSLGRWDREYQPQHF
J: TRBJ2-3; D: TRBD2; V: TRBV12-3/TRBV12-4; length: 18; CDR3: CASTPGVAGEEGTDTQYF
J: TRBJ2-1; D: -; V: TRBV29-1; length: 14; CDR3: CSAPRDTEGETQFF